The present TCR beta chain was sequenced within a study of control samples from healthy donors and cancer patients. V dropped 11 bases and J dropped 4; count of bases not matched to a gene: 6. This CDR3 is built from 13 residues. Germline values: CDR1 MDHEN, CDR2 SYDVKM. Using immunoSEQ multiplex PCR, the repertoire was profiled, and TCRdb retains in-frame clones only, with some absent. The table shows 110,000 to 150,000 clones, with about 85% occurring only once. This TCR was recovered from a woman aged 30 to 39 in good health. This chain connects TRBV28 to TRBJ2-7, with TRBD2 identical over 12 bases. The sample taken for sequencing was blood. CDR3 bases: TGTGCCGTGACTAGCGGGAGCTTGTACGAGCAGTACTTC. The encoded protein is CAVTSGSLYEQYF.